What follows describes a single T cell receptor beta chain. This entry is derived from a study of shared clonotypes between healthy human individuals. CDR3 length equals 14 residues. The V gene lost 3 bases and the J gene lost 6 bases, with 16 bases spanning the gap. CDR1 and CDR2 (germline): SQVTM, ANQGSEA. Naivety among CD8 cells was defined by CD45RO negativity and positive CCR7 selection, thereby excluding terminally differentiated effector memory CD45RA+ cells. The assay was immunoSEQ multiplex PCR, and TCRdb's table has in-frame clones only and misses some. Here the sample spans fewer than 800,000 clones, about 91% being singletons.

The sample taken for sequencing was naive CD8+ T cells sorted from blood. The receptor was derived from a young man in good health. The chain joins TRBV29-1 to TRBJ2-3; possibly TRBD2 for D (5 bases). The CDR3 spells CSVDRENLRDTQYF. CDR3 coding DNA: TGCAGCGTTGACCGGGAAAACCTTCGGGATACGCAGTATTTT.